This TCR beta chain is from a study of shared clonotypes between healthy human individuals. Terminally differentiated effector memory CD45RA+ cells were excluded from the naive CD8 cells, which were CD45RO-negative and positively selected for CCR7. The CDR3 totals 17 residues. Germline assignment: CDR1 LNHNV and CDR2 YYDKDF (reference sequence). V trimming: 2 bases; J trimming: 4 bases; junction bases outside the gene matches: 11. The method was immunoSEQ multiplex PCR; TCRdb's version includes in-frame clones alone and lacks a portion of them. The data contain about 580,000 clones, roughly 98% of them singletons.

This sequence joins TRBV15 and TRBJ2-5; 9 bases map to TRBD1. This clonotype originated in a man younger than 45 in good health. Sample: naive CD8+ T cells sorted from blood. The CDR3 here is CATSRNAPGQGRETQYF. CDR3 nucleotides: TGTGCCACCAGCAGAAACGCACCGGGACAGGGAAGAGAGACCCAGTACTTC. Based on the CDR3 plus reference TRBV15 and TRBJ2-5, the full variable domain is DAMVIQNPRYQVTQFGKPVTLSCSQTLNHNVMYWYQQKSSQAPKLLFHYYDKDFNNEADTPDNFQSRRPNTSFCFLDIRSPGLGDTAMYLCATSRNAPGQGRETQYFGPGTRLLVL.